One sample yielded the 25 T cell receptor beta chains listed below, sequenced in a study of blood T cell repertoires in COVID-19. Some clones are missing from TCRdb's copy, which holds only in-frame ones; the method was immunoSEQ multiplex PCR. The data show fewer than 250,000 clones, about nine tenths seen once. The sequencing input was peripheral blood. Source of these receptors: a man aged 70-80 years with acute or convalescent COVID-19.

V is TRBV28 and J is TRBJ1-1, with D possibly being TRBD1 (5 bases). In germline, CDR1 is MDHEN, CDR2 SYDVKM. This CDR3 is built from 16 residues. Trimming pared 6 bases from V and 7 bases from J, leaving 24 bases between. The DNA for the CDR3 is TGTGCCAGCAGGCTGGGGAGGGCGCGGGGGAGGGATGAAGCTTTCTTT. Amino acids: CASRLGRARGRDEAFF.

This sequence joins TRBV15 and TRBJ2-7, with 7 bases lining up with TRBD2. The CDR3 covers 18 residues. V was pared by 5 bases and J by 7 bases, with 23 bases of the junction left unmatched. The germline gives CDR1 LNHNV, CDR2 YYDKDF (reference sequence). The CDR3 reads CATSQPYTTGLPRTEQYF. CDR3 sequence (DNA): TGTGCCACCAGCCAACCTTATACGACGGGACTACCCCGAACAGAGCAGTACTTC.

The CDR3 nucleotides read TGCGCCAGCAGCATACAGGGGGCGACCGGGGAGCTGTTTTTT. It encodes CASSIQGATGELFF. The V gene is TRBV5-1, the J gene TRBJ2-2; 9 bases are a match to TRBD1. The V gene's germline CDR1 is SGHRS and CDR2 YFSETQ. The V gene end was trimmed by 4 bases and the J gene end by 5 bases; junction bases not matched to a gene: 3. The CDR3 runs 14 residues.

The chain employs TRBV9 and TRBJ2-1; D is possibly TRBD1 (6 bases). Germline values: CDR1 SGDLS, CDR2 YYNGEE. Between the trimmed V and J ends, which lost 4 bases and 0 bases, there was a span of 11 bases. This CDR3 is 15 amino acids long. CDR3 amino acids: CASSLAGDSYNEQFF. In DNA form, the CDR3 reads TGTGCCAGCAGCCTCGCAGGGGACTCCTACAATGAGCAGTTCTTC.

The chain is built from TRBV19 and TRBJ1-5; no firm D call. Trimming left V 5 bases short and J 7 bases short, with 15 bases between. This CDR3 has 14 residues. Germline loops: CDR1 LNHDA, CDR2 SQIVND (reference sequence). CDR3 in amino acids: CASSWLAAPQPQHF. DNA of the CDR3: TGTGCCAGTAGTTGGTTGGCGGCCCCGCAGCCCCAGCATTTT.

To note about this clone: The junction and the germline gene differ at one end; a read error may be behind it. The chain links TRBV27 to TRBJ2-7; 7 bases are shared with TRBD1. This CDR3 spans 13 amino acids. Looked up from germline, CDR1 is MNHEY and CDR2 is SMNVEV (reference sequence). The CDR3 sequence is CASSSLASGTAAF. DNA for the CDR3: TGTGCCAGCAGTTCTCTCGCATCCGGGACAGCAGCCTTC.

The V call is TRBV29-1, the J call TRBJ1-2, with 10 positions matching TRBD1. The germline V gene has CDR1 SQVTM and CDR2 ANQGSEA. With V trimmed by 3 bases and J by 4 bases, 5 bases remained unmatched. The CDR3 extends over 14 amino acids. Here the CDR3 DNA reads TGCAGCGTTGAGGGACAGGGGACAGTCTATGGCTACACCTTC. Protein sequence: CSVEGQGTVYGYTF.

The genes are TRBV9 and TRBJ2-2, with unresolved D. Germline V gives CDR1 SGDLS, CDR2 YYNGEE. Trimming left V 4 bases short and J 5 bases short, with 9 bases between. The CDR3 extends over 13 amino acids. For the CDR3, the DNA is TGTGCCAGCAGCCTACAGCTTACCGGGGAGCTGTTTTTT. Encoded protein: CASSLQLTGELFF.

The gene calls are TRBV7-3 and TRBJ2-1; D is perhaps TRBD2 (7 bases). The germline gives CDR1 SGHTA, CDR2 FQGTGA. The CDR3 is 15 residues long. The V gene lost 5 bases and the J gene lost 4 bases, with 15 bases spanning the gap. As DNA, the CDR3 is TGTGCCAGCAGCCCAGGGGCTAGCGGTTACAATGAGCAGTTCTTC. Translating gives CASSPGASGYNEQFF.

This clone was seen just once. The chain recombines TRBV3-1 (or the pseudogene TRBV3-2) with TRBJ2-1; D not resolved. Germline V CDR1 and CDR2: LGHDT, YNNKEL (reference sequence). V was trimmed by 4 bases and J by 0 bases, leaving 4 bases between them. There are 13 residues in the CDR3. CDR3 residues: CASSLNSYNEQFF. DNA of the CDR3: TGTGCCAGCAGCCTAAACTCCTACAATGAGCAGTTCTTC.

A note on this clone: Other DNA sequences in this sample translate to the same CDR3. The CDR3 DNA sequence: TGTGCCAGCTCACCGGGACAGCAAGAGACCCAGTACTTC. The encoded protein is CASSPGQQETQYF. The chain is built from TRBV18 and TRBJ2-5; 7 nucleotides align to TRBD1. Germline loops: CDR1 KGHSH, CDR2 LQKENI. This CDR3 region has 13 residues. The V segment lost 3 bases and the J segment 2 bases; nucleotides outside the gene matches: 0.

The sample holds a few counts of this clone. The genes are TRBV9 and TRBJ2-3; D is undetermined. Trimming stripped 4 bases from V and 6 bases from J, with 9 bases between. CDR1 and CDR2 from the germline V gene are SGDLS and YYNGEE. The CDR3 totals 12 residues. CDR3 in amino acids: CASSRLTDTQYF. CDR3 DNA: TGTGCCAGCAGCCGACTCACGGATACGCAGTATTTT.

This chain connects TRBV4-1 to TRBJ1-6; 7 positions match TRBD1. This CDR3 comprises 15 residues. Trimming at V came to 0 bases and at J to 4 bases, leaving 0 bases not matched to a gene. Per germline, CDR1 MGHRA and CDR2 YSYEKL. CDR3 in DNA: TGCGCCAGCAGCCAAGAGACAGGGTATAATTCACCCCTCCACTTT. Translation: CASSQETGYNSPLHF.

The rearrangement uses TRBV9 and TRBJ2-5, with 8 bases identical to TRBD2. Germline-derived CDR1 and CDR2 are SGDLS and YYNGEE. The CDR3 is 17 amino acids. Trimming at V came to 4 bases and at J to 4 bases, leaving 15 bases not matched to a gene. CDR3 loop: CASSPRGGGGRGETQYF. The DNA for the CDR3 is TGTGCCAGCAGCCCCCGGGGGGGCGGGGGCCGTGGAGAGACCCAGTACTTC.

The V gene is TRBV9, the J gene TRBJ2-3, with 10 bases lining up with TRBD2. Trimming removed 4 bases from V and 3 bases from J; junction bases left unmatched: 17. Germline V CDR1 and CDR2: SGDLS, YYNGEE. The CDR3 is 19 residues long. CDR3 region: CASSLPRAGGPGRTDTQYF. The CDR3 DNA sequence: TGTGCCAGCAGCCTCCCGAGAGCGGGAGGGCCGGGACGGACAGATACGCAGTATTTT.

Regarding this clone: The junction does not match germline at one end; this may be a read error. The DNA for the CDR3 is TGCGCCAGCAGTCCCACAGGGGGCTCCCACGAGCAGTACTTC. It is translated as CASSPTGGSHEQYF. The J gene is TRBJ2-7, the V gene TRBV5-1; TRBD1 aligns across 9 bases. CDR3 length: 14 residues. Germline V gives CDR1 SGHRS, CDR2 YFSETQ.

This chain links TRBV3-1 (or the pseudogene TRBV3-2) with TRBJ2-6; D is undetermined. This CDR3 contains 13 residues. V lost 8 bases and J 0 bases, leaving 5 bases between the germline ends. CDR1 LGHDT and CDR2 YNNKEL come from the germline V gene (reference sequence). The CDR3 DNA follows: TGTGCCAGCTCCCGCTCTGGGGCCAACGTCCTGACTTTC. This codes for CASSRSGANVLTF.

The chain has TRBV3-1 (or the pseudogene TRBV3-2) and TRBJ2-2; TRBD1 might be the D (5 bases). The V and J ends lost 2 bases and 5 bases respectively, with 12 bases between them. The length of the CDR3 is 15 residues. Germline loops: CDR1 LGHDT, CDR2 YNNKEL (reference sequence). CDR3 amino acids: CASSQLGRVTGELFF. CDR3 nucleotide sequence: TGTGCCAGCAGCCAACTAGGCAGGGTTACCGGGGAGCTGTTTTTT.

The chain combines TRBV19 with TRBJ2-5; 11 bases are a match to TRBD2. Per the germline V gene, CDR1 is LNHDA and CDR2 is SQIVND (reference sequence). The CDR3 contains 16 residues. Trimming took 4 bases from V and 4 from J; bases not matched to a gene: 8. The CDR3 DNA reads TGTGCCAGTAGTAGGACTAGCGGGTACCCGGGAGAGACCCAGTACTTC. Translating it yields CASSRTSGYPGETQYF.

The chain has TRBV6-5 and TRBJ2-2; 8 nucleotides agree with TRBD1. V shed 2 bases, J shed 5 bases, and the junction held 4 bases outside the gene matches. CDR1 is MNHEY and CDR2 is SVGAGI in the germline V gene. This CDR3 spans 15 amino acids. CDR3 sequence reads: CASSYGQGLTGELFF. CDR3 sequence (DNA): TGTGCCAGCAGTTACGGACAGGGCTTGACCGGGGAGCTGTTTTTT.

The chain joins TRBV6-5 to TRBJ2-7; TRBD2 matches 8 bases. The CDR3 sequence is 15 residues long. The germline gives CDR1 MNHEY, CDR2 SVGAGI. The ends lost 6 bases at V and 0 bases at J; junction bases unmatched: 7. CDR3 loop: CASRPAGTSSYEQYF. In nucleotides, the CDR3 is TGTGCCAGCAGGCCGGCAGGGACTAGCTCCTACGAGCAGTACTTC.

The J gene is TRBJ1-1, the V gene TRBV29-1, with D perhaps matching TRBD1 (5 bases). The CDR3 contains 13 residues. Germline V gives CDR1 SQVTM, CDR2 ANQGSEA. V shed 7 bases and J shed 1 base, with 13 bases lying between them. The CDR3 here is CSGIITGNTEAFF. CDR3 nucleotide sequence: TGCAGCGGGATTATTACAGGGAACACTGAAGCTTTCTTT.

The table lists this clone with a count of one. The V gene is TRBV28, the J gene TRBJ2-7, with 8 bases fitting TRBD1. Germline V gene sequence: CDR1 MDHEN, CDR2 SYDVKM. Trimming cost V 3 bases and J 3 bases; bases outside gene matches: 7. CDR3 length: 15 residues. The CDR3 DNA is TGTGCCAGCAGTTTTGCCGGGACAGGAGGCTACGAGCAGTACTTC. This sequence encodes CASSFAGTGGYEQYF.

The chain couples TRBV12-3 or TRBV12-4 to TRBJ1-1; weak D call: TRBD1 (5 bases). The germline V and J ends were trimmed by 6 bases and 6 bases, with 14 bases remaining between them. The CDR3 covers 13 residues. The CDR3 reads CASSQRGAAEAFF. CDR3 coding DNA: TGTGCCAGCAGCCAAAGGGGCGCGGCTGAAGCTTTCTTT.

The V call is TRBV28, the J call TRBJ2-1, with TRBD1 matching 7 bases. This CDR3 contains 17 residues. The V segment lost 6 bases and the J segment 3 bases; nucleotides outside the gene matches: 14. CDR1 and CDR2 (germline): MDHEN, SYDVKM. CDR3 protein: CASRPAGTVGGYNEQFF. The CDR3 coding sequence is TGTGCCAGCAGACCCGCCGGGACAGTTGGAGGCTACAATGAGCAGTTCTTC.